This is a list of T cell receptor beta chains from one sample in a study of naive and memory T cell subsets. TCRdb used MiXCR to reprocess the UMI-ligation and nested PCR reads, holding one entry per CDR3 protein. The data show 89,000 or so distinct CDR3 sequences, with roughly 13% seen just once and roughly 0.9% held by the top ten. The sample consisted of central memory CD4+ T cells from blood. Receptors originate from a human donor in good health. CDR3s leave out the opening cysteine and the closing phenylalanine or tryptophan.

v_call: TRBV6-5
j_call: TRBJ2-3
cdr3_aa: ASRSRDITTGTDTQY

v_call: TRBV5-1
j_call: TRBJ2-7
cdr3_aa: ASSTGQAYSYEQY

v_call: TRBV6-1
j_call: TRBJ2-2
cdr3_aa: ASSEFPAGDNTGELF

v_call: TRBV29-1
j_call: TRBJ1-1
cdr3_aa: STRPTASNTEAF

v_call: TRBV21-1
j_call: TRBJ2-7
cdr3_aa: ASSKRHSHYEQY

v_call: TRBV29-1
j_call: TRBJ2-3
cdr3_aa: SVVGGGPDTQY

v_call: TRBV20-1
j_call: TRBJ2-3
cdr3_aa: SAVNQADTQY

v_call: TRBV14
j_call: TRBJ1-6
cdr3_aa: ASSQLTGNSPLH

v_call: TRBV24-1
j_call: TRBJ2-4
cdr3_aa: ATSDSGQGVGIQY

v_call: TRBV27
j_call: TRBJ2-7
cdr3_aa: ASSRPKGGEQY

v_call: TRBV2
j_call: TRBJ2-5
cdr3_aa: ASSYRQETQY

v_call: TRBV6-5
j_call: TRBJ2-3
cdr3_aa: ASSYSRRGDTQY

v_call: TRBV3-1
j_call: TRBJ1-5
cdr3_aa: ASSQDRGPTQPQH

v_call: TRBV3-1
j_call: TRBJ2-1
cdr3_aa: ASSQAAGGYNEQF

v_call: TRBV29-1
j_call: TRBJ2-1
cdr3_aa: SVGVLSNEQF

v_call: TRBV28
j_call: TRBJ2-1
cdr3_aa: ASSFRGLAPL

v_call: TRBV28
j_call: TRBJ2-1
cdr3_aa: ASSLLMTSGAYNEQF

v_call: TRBV4-1
j_call: TRBJ2-1
cdr3_aa: ASSQDPSLAGGKQF

v_call: TRBV15
j_call: TRBJ1-4
cdr3_aa: ATSRDAGAANEKLF

v_call: TRBV3-1
j_call: TRBJ2-2
cdr3_aa: ASSQAYRVETGELF

v_call: TRBV29-1
j_call: TRBJ2-7
cdr3_aa: SVLTSGSYEQY

v_call: TRBV7-9
j_call: TRBJ2-7
cdr3_aa: ASSLAAGLREQY

v_call: TRBV10-3
j_call: TRBJ2-1
cdr3_aa: AIRTTSGRAAGYNEQF

v_call: TRBV24-1
j_call: TRBJ2-7
cdr3_aa: ATSEMTGEAYYEQY

v_call: TRBV10-3
j_call: TRBJ1-5
cdr3_aa: AIRGQGGDQPQH

v_call: TRBV29-1
j_call: TRBJ2-7
cdr3_aa: SVVGNSYEQY

v_call: TRBV20-1
j_call: TRBJ2-7
cdr3_aa: SARDVQGAKSEQY

v_call: TRBV20-1
j_call: TRBJ1-2
cdr3_aa: SARDLNGAWGYT

v_call: TRBV5-4
j_call: TRBJ1-1
cdr3_aa: ASSSGAYGNTEAF

v_call: TRBV7-9
j_call: TRBJ2-7
cdr3_aa: ASSLDGVKAYEQY

v_call: TRBV7-9
j_call: TRBJ2-7
cdr3_aa: ASSLGGTGYQQY

v_call: TRBV5-5
j_call: TRBJ2-7
cdr3_aa: ASTGGLSSYEQY

v_call: TRBV20-1
j_call: TRBJ2-7
cdr3_aa: SARDAAGEWYEQY

v_call: TRBV20-1
j_call: TRBJ2-3
cdr3_aa: SASGAGVGTDTQY

v_call: TRBV7-3
j_call: TRBJ2-7
cdr3_aa: ASSPGGKAFDEQY

v_call: TRBV28
j_call: TRBJ2-5
cdr3_aa: ASSLGTGDLQTQY

v_call: TRBV6-1
j_call: TRBJ1-6
cdr3_aa: ASSEFGSMTFSPLH

v_call: TRBV4-3
j_call: TRBJ1-4
cdr3_aa: ASSYARQGDEKLF

v_call: TRBV20-1
j_call: TRBJ2-1
cdr3_aa: SASGGNNEQF

v_call: TRBV29-1
j_call: TRBJ1-2
cdr3_aa: SVGEGHGYT

v_call: TRBV11-2
j_call: TRBJ2-1
cdr3_aa: ASSLSGGRRGEQF

v_call: TRBV28
j_call: TRBJ2-3
cdr3_aa: ASSTTSGSTDTQY

v_call: TRBV19
j_call: TRBJ2-1
cdr3_aa: ASSRGREQF

v_call: TRBV15
j_call: TRBJ2-5
cdr3_aa: ATSRDSETSDPQETQY

v_call: TRBV9
j_call: TRBJ2-7
cdr3_aa: ASSPSTGPYEQY